The rows below give T cell receptor beta chains drawn from one sample of a study of T-cell memory formation after mild COVID-19. TCRdb fed the 5' RACE reads into MiXCR, producing one record per CDR3 protein. The repertoire holds hundreds of thousands of distinct CDR3 sequences, with over 20% as singletons. The specimen sequenced was PBMCs or a T cell subset sorted from them (not recorded which). These receptor sequences come from an adult woman who had mild COVID-19 (a few samples of this study predate the infection). Cell type and time point are not known. Each CDR3 is given with its conserved first and last residue. The size entry is marked missing in some rows and otherwise reads once, few, many or a size class.

clone size	V gene	J gene	CDR3 protein
few	TRBV4-2	TRBJ2-1	CASSQGDEQFF
few	TRBV5-5	TRBJ2-7	CASSVRTGGSYEQYF
few	TRBV12-3/TRBV12-4	TRBJ2-5	CASRPSGGYQETQYF
few	TRBV5-1	TRBJ2-7	CASSIGTKIMNEQYF
few	TRBV29-1	TRBJ2-3	CSVERDPMDTQYF
many	TRBV29-1	TRBJ2-4	CSVESDRGGFQYF
few	TRBV7-2	TRBJ2-7	CASSLDTGGREQYF
-	TRBV7-9	TRBJ1-5	CASSLGAGEISQPQHF
-	TRBV15	TRBJ2-5	CATSRWGEQETQYF
-	TRBV12-3/TRBV12-4	TRBJ2-3	CASSPHREDTQYF
many	TRBV5-5	TRBJ1-1	CASSLRDMGGTEAFF
few	TRBV20-1	TRBJ2-1	CSARASGLNEQFF
few	TRBV9	TRBJ2-7	CASSAWDTLLDEQYF
few	TRBV29-1	TRBJ2-1	CSVTFGQPLNYNEQFF
-	TRBV5-5	TRBJ2-7	CASKPLPGTYEQYF
few	TRBV7-8	TRBJ1-5	CASSLGRGGNSNQPQHF
few	TRBV24-1	TRBJ2-3	CATSDLRGKKADTQYF
-	TRBV12-3/TRBV12-4	TRBJ2-1	CASTWDSLYNEQFF
-	TRBV11-2	TRBJ2-7	CASSSPTRDIVNYGSYEQYF
many	TRBV7-2	TRBJ2-1	CASSMDRYSYNEQFF
many	TRBV4-1	TRBJ2-7	CASSQDIGREQYF
-	TRBV6-5	TRBJ2-5	CASRALGETQYF
-	TRBV12-3/TRBV12-4	TRBJ2-2	CASRAAGTVNTGELFF
-	TRBV12-3/TRBV12-4	TRBJ2-3	CASSPSRQGPRADTQYF
few	TRBV5-1	TRBJ2-1	CASSSGQGNYNEQFF
-	TRBV27	TRBJ2-3	CASSSLLYDAGTGSYTQYF
few	TRBV6-5	TRBJ2-1	CASSYVPFSYNEQFF
few	TRBV25-1	TRBJ2-7	CASSEGGKAYYEQYF
many	TRBV5-1	TRBJ2-7	CASSSLTGTSGVEQYF
-	TRBV29-1	TRBJ2-1	CSVERGVLANEQFF